A selection of T cell receptor beta chains follows, all from one sample in a study of PD-1 blockade in classical Hodgkin lymphoma. The table came from immunoSEQ multiplex PCR; TCRdb's copy has only in-frame clones and leaves some out. The sample records 90,000 or so clones, about 90% being singletons. This material consisted of peripheral blood mononuclear cells (PBMCs), taken before the second cycle of nivolumab. These receptors all stem from a human donor with classical Hodgkin lymphoma. Each CDR3 is given with its conserved first and last residue. Fields, in order: D gene, V gene, clone size, J gene, CDR3 DNA, CDR3 protein. A D gene is named only where the DNA matches it firmly. Not every row has a clone size; where given, it reads once, few, many or a size class.

>.|TRBV5-8|.|TRBJ1-4
TGTGCCAGCAGCCTTCCTGACAGGATAGTTAAGTCAACTAATGAAAAACTGTTTTTT
CASSLPDRIVKSTNEKLFF
>TRBD1|TRBV14|.|TRBJ2-2
TGTGCCAGCAGCCTACCGACAGGGCCCACCGGGGAGCTGTTTTTT
CASSLPTGPTGELFF
>TRBD1|TRBV4-1|.|TRBJ2-2
TGCGCCAGCAGCGGTCCGGGACAGAGAAACACCGGGGAGCTGTTTTTT
CASSGPGQRNTGELFF
>.|TRBV9|.|TRBJ2-1
TGTGCCAGCAGCGTAGGGGATGACTCCACGTTCTTC
CASSVGDDSTFF
>.|TRBV6-1|once|TRBJ2-5
TGTGCCAGCAGTGACTTCGGAGAGACCCAGTACTTC
CASSDFGETQYF
>.|TRBV6-5|.|TRBJ1-3
TGTGCCAGCAGTTACTCGGCCATGGGTGGAAACACCATATATTTT
CASSYSAMGGNTIYF
>.|TRBV6-5|few|TRBJ1-1
TGTGCCAGCAGTTACATCGACAAGGGACGCGAAGCTTTCTTT
CASSYIDKGREAFF
>TRBD1|TRBV28|.|TRBJ1-2
TGTGCCAGCAGTTTACAGGGGGCGGAAGGCTACACCTTC
CASSLQGAEGYTF
>TRBD1|TRBV10-3|once|TRBJ1-2
TGTGCCATCAGTGAGTCGACAGGGTTGGGTGGCTACACCTTC
CAISESTGLGGYTF
>TRBD2|TRBV11-3|.|TRBJ2-1
TGTGCCAGCAGCCAAAGGGGGACTAGTATTAGAAATGAGCAGTTCTTC
CASSQRGTSIRNEQFF
>.|TRBV28|.|TRBJ2-7
TGTGCCAGCAGTTTAGGAAAGCCGGATTTTACCTACGAGCAGTACTTC
CASSLGKPDFTYEQYF
>.|TRBV6-4|.|TRBJ1-4
TGTGCCAGCAGTGTCGCTCCCGGAGGGAATGAAAAACTGTTTTTT
CASSVAPGGNEKLFF
>.|TRBV19|.|TRBJ1-1
TGTGCCAGTAGTTCAACAGGGATGACTGAAGCTTTCTTT
CASSSTGMTEAFF
>.|TRBV7-9|.|TRBJ2-1
TGTGCCAGCAGCCCCCCGCTCGGCGATGAGCAGTTCTTC
CASSPPLGDEQFF
>.|TRBV27|.|TRBJ1-3
TGTGCCAGCAGCCGTGGGGGGGGCGCGTTATCTGGAAACACCATATATTTT
CASSRGGGALSGNTIYF
>.|TRBV28|.|TRBJ1-1
TGTGCCAGCAATCACCGAGACAGATTCACTGAAGCTTTCTTT
CASNHRDRFTEAFF
>.|TRBV19|.|TRBJ2-7
TGTGCCAGTAGTATACAGGGTGGCTACGAGCAGTACTTC
CASSIQGGYEQYF
>.|TRBV6-6|.|TRBJ1-5
TGTGCCAGCAGCATGAATAGCAATCAGCCCCAGCATTTT
CASSMNSNQPQHF
>TRBD1|TRBV7-9|.|TRBJ1-1
TGTGCCAGCAGCCCCGGGACAGTTAGGGCTGAAGCTTTCTTT
CASSPGTVRAEAFF
>.|TRBV9|.|TRBJ2-5
TGTGCCAGCGGGGGGAGAGAGACCCAGTACTTC
CASGGRETQYF
>TRBD1|TRBV7-9|.|TRBJ1-5
TGTGCCAGCAGCTTACCGGGACAGGTCAATCAGCCCCAGCATTTT
CASSLPGQVNQPQHF
>.|TRBV9|.|TRBJ1-5
TGTGCCAGCAGCGTAGGGGGTAGCAATCAGCCCCAGCATTTT
CASSVGGSNQPQHF
>TRBD2|TRBV28|once|TRBJ2-7
TGTGCCAGCAGTTTCCATATTAGCGGGAGCTACGAGCAGTACTTC
CASSFHISGSYEQYF
>TRBD1|TRBV27|.|TRBJ1-2
TGTGCCAGCGGGCGGCAGGGGGCGCATGGCTACACCTTC
CASGRQGAHGYTF
>.|TRBV19|.|TRBJ1-5
TGTGCCAGTAGTCCCCGTATGAGGCAGGGAGTTCAGCCCCAGCATTTT
CASSPRMRQGVQPQHF
>TRBD1|TRBV10-2|.|TRBJ1-1
TGCGCCAGCAGCCCCAGGGGGCGACGGGCTTTCTTT
CASSPRGRRAFF
>.|TRBV2|.|TRBJ1-1
TGTGCCACCCAGCGGACTAATATTGGGGCTTTCTTT
CATQRTNIGAFF
>TRBD2|TRBV11-3|.|TRBJ2-7
TGTGCCAGCAGCTTAGAAGCGGGAGGGACTGTCAACGAGCAGTACTTC
CASSLEAGGTVNEQYF
>TRBD1|TRBV6-1|.|TRBJ1-1
TGTGCCAGCAGTTGGACAGGGAGGGACACTGAAGCTTTCTTT
CASSWTGRDTEAFF
>TRBD1|TRBV6-6|once|TRBJ1-1
TGTGCCAGCAGTTACTATTGGACAGGGGCCACTGAAGCTTTCTTT
CASSYYWTGATEAFF
>TRBD2|TRBV10-1|.|TRBJ2-1
TGCGCCAGCAGTGAAACATCGGGTTGGCTAGCGGACAATGAGCAGTTCTTC
CASSETSGWLADNEQFF
>.|TRBV2|.|TRBJ2-7
TGTGCCAGCAGCAGGGGCTCCCTCTTCTTAGAGCAGTACTTC
CASSRGSLFLEQYF
>.|TRBV28|.|TRBJ1-2
TGTGCCAGCAGTTTCCCGCCAGGCGGCTACACCTTC
CASSFPPGGYTF
>.|TRBV6-4|few|TRBJ1-1
TGTGCCAGCAGTGTAACGAAGAACACTGAAGCTTTCTTT
CASSVTKNTEAFF
>TRBD1|TRBV19|.|TRBJ2-5
TGTGCCAGTAGCCGAAGGACAGGGAAAGAGACCCAGTACTTC
CASSRRTGKETQYF
>TRBD2|TRBV9|.|TRBJ2-1
TGTGCCAGCAGCGTTAGCGGGAGGTCCATCAATGAGCAGTTCTTC
CASSVSGRSINEQFF
>TRBD1|TRBV27|once|TRBJ1-4
TGTGCCAGCAAAAGGACACAGGGGGTTGCAACTAATGAAAAACTGTTTTTT
CASKRTQGVATNEKLFF
>.|TRBV10-3|.|TRBJ2-7
TGTGCCATCAGTGCCCCCGGGACACCCGCCTACGAGCAGTACTTC
CAISAPGTPAYEQYF
>.|TRBV7-6|.|TRBJ2-7
TGTGCCAGCAGCTCGGGCCTAGGCTCCTACGAGCAGTACTTC
CASSSGLGSYEQYF
>TRBD1|TRBV18|once|TRBJ2-2
TGTGCCAGCTCACCCGAACAGGGGGCAGCCGGGGAGCTGTTTTTT
CASSPEQGAAGELFF
>.|TRBV21-1|.|TRBJ2-7
TGTGCCAGCAGCAAGGGTTCCGGGACTATATCCTACGAGCAGTACTTC
CASSKGSGTISYEQYF
>.|TRBV30|.|TRBJ2-3
TGTGCCTGGAGTGTATTGCTGGACACAGATACGCAGTATTTT
CAWSVLLDTDTQYF
>.|TRBV6-5|.|TRBJ1-1
TGTGCCAGCAGTTCGCGGGACACTGAAGCTTTCTTT
CASSSRDTEAFF
>.|TRBV28|once|TRBJ2-2
TGTGCCAGCAGCCCCCCCAGGGGCAAGCTGTTTTTT
CASSPPRGKLFF
>TRBD2|TRBV27|.|TRBJ2-1
TGTGCCAGCAGCTCAAGACTAGCGGGAGTGTCTTTCGATGAGCAGTTCTTC
CASSSRLAGVSFDEQFF
>.|TRBV5-1|.|TRBJ2-7
TGCGCCAGCAGGGGGGCTAGAGGGTACGAGCAGTACTTC
CASRGARGYEQYF
>TRBD1|TRBV27|.|TRBJ2-1
TGTGCCAGCAGCCCAATTCACAGGGGGCGCGTCGATGAGCAGTTCTTC
CASSPIHRGRVDEQFF
>.|TRBV12-5|.|TRBJ2-1
TGTGCTAGTGGTTTTTACGGGAAATACAATGAGCAGTTCTTC
CASGFYGKYNEQFF
>.|TRBV7-2|.|TRBJ2-1
TGTGCCAGCAGCTTATCTCGCGGAAAGCTCTACAATGAGCAGTTCTTC
CASSLSRGKLYNEQFF
>TRBD2|TRBV10-2|.|TRBJ2-5
TGCGCCAGCAGCACTAGCGCGCAAGAGACCCAGTACTTC
CASSTSAQETQYF
>.|TRBV4-1|.|TRBJ2-1
TGCGCCAGCAGCCAAGTTCTATCTCGTAATGAGCAGTTCTTC
CASSQVLSRNEQFF
>TRBD2|TRBV2|once|TRBJ2-1
TGTGCCAGCAGGACGGGGGGAGCCCCGGATGAGCAGTTCTTC
CASRTGGAPDEQFF
>.|TRBV2|.|TRBJ1-2
TGTGCCAGCATCCCGGGGAGGATTGATGGCTACACCTTC
CASIPGRIDGYTF
>.|TRBV5-1|.|TRBJ2-5
TGCGCCAGCAGCACTCCAACAGGGGCGGGGGAGACCCAGTACTTC
CASSTPTGAGETQYF
>TRBD2|TRBV19|.|TRBJ2-3
TGTGCCAGTAGTATAGATCTCATCGGACTAGCGGGAGGGCCCGGTGCAGATACGCAGTATTTT
CASSIDLIGLAGGPGADTQYF
>TRBD2|TRBV25-1|.|TRBJ2-2
TGTGCCAGCAGTGATGCCCTCTGGTCTAGCGGGACCACCGGGGAGCTGTTTTTT
CASSDALWSSGTTGELFF
>TRBD1|TRBV5-1|.|TRBJ1-1
TGCGCCAGCAGCCACCGGGACAGGGGAATTGTGAACACTGAAGCTTTCTTT
CASSHRDRGIVNTEAFF